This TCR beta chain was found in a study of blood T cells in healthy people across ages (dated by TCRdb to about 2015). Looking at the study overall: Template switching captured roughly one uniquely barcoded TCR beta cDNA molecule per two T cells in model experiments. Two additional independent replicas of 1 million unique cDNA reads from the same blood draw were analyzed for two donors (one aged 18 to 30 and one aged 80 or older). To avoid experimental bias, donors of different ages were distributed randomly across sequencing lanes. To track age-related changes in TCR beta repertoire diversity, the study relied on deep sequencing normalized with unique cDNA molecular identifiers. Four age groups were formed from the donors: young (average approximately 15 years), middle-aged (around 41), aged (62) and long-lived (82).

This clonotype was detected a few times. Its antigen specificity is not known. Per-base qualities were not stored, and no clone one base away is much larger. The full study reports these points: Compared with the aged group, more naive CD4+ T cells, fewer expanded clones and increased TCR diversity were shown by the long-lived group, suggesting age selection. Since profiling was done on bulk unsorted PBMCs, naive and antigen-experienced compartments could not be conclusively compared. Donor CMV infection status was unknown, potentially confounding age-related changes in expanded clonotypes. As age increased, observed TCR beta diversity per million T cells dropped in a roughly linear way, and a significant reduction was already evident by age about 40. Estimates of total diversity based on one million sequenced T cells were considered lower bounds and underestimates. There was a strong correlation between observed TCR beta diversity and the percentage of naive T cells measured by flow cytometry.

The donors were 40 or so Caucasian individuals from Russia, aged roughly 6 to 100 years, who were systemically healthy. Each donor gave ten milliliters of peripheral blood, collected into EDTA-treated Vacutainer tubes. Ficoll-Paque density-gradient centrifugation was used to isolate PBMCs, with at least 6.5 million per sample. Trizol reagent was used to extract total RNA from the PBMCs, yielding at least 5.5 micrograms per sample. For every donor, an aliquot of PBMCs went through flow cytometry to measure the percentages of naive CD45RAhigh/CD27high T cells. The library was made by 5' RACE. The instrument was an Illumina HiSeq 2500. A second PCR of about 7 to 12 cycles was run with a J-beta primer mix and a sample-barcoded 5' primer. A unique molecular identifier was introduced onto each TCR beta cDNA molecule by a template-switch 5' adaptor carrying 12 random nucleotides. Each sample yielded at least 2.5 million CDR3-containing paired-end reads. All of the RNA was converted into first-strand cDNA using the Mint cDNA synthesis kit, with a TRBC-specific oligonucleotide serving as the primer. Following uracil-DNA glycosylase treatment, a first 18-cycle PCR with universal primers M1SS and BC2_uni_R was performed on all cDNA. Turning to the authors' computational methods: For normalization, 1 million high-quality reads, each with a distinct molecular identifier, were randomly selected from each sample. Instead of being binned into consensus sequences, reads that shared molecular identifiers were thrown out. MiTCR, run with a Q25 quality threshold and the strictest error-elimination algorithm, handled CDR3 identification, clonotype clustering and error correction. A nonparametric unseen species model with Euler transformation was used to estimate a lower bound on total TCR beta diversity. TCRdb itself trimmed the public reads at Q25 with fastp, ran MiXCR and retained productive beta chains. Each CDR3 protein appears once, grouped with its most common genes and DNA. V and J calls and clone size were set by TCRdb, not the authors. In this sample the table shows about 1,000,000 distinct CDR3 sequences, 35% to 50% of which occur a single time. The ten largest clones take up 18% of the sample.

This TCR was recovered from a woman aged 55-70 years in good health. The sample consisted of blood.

The CDR3 reads as follows: CASSYSRLQGYEQYF. At the DNA level, the sequence is TGTGCCAGCAGTTACTCGAGGTTACAGGGCTACGAGCAGTACTTC. This receptor chain uses TRBV6-5 and TRBJ2-7; matching of 6 bases hints at TRBD1 as the D gene. In the germline V gene, CDR1 corresponds to MNHEY and CDR2 to SVGAGI. The junction carries 12 bases between V and J, which are trimmed by 0 bases and 3 bases respectively. The CDR3, cysteine through phenylalanine, is 15 amino acids long. Only CDR3 DNA is held: 45 bases, read in frame from base 1.